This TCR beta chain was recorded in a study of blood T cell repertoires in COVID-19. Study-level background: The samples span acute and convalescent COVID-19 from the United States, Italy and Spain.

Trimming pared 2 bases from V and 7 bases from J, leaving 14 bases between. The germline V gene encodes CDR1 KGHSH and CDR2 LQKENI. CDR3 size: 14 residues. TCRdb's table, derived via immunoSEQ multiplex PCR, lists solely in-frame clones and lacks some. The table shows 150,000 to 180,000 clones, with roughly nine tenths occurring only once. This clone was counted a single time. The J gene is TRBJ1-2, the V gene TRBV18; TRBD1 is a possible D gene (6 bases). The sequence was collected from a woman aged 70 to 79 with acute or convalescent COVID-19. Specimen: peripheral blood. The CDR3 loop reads CASSPVRGATGYTF. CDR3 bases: TGTGCCAGCTCACCAGTCAGGGGAGCGACTGGCTACACCTTC.